The sequence of this T cell receptor (beta chain) was determined in a study of cytomegalovirus exposure and HLA in healthy donors. Study observations and caveats: Some segments of the V type, notably TRBV6-2 and TRBV6-3, were excluded as indistinguishable. Common viral pathogens seemed, in a later analysis, to connect with several of the most significant clusters. A list of about 160 TCR beta chains associated with cytomegalovirus was given. TCR beta V- and J-gene trimming was later associated with a missense DCLRE1C variant.

The PCR was carried out with 60 Vbeta primers and 13 Jbeta primers. Data came from immunoSEQ multiplex PCR; TCRdb stores just in-frame clones and leaves some out. The sample gives 140,000 or so clones, around 80% of which show up once; under 3% is in the top ten. Details on this clone: Its antigen is not identified.

CDR3 length: 14 residues. Germline V gene data show CDR1 as SGHRS and CDR2 as YFSETQ. V was clipped by 3 bases and J by 3 bases; unmatched bases: 3. The J gene is TRBJ2-7, the V gene TRBV5-1, with TRBD1 identical over 10 bases. The sequence was obtained from a woman between 25 and 40 years old in good health and CMV-seronegative. The specimen was PBMCs. The chain's CDR3 is CASSSGTGDYEQYF. CDR3 nucleotide sequence: TGCGCCAGCAGCTCCGGGACAGGGGACTACGAGCAGTACTTC.